This TCR beta chain was retrieved from a study of cytomegalovirus exposure and HLA in healthy donors. CDR3 length equals 15 residues. Looked up from germline, CDR1 is SGHTA and CDR2 is FQGTGA. V was cut by 0 bases and J by 1 base, with 6 bases left in between. This PCR relied on a set of 60 Vbeta primers and 13 Jbeta primers. Profiling relied on immunoSEQ multiplex PCR, and the TCRdb table lists in-frame clones only, not all of them. The data hold under 250,000 clones, with 82% observed a single time. The sample taken for sequencing was PBMCs. The TCR was taken from a woman in her thirties or forties in good health and CMV-seronegative. The V gene is TRBV7-3, the J gene TRBJ2-2; D is unclear. The CDR3 here is CASSLTSGNTGELFF. As DNA, the CDR3 is TGTGCCAGCAGCTTAACATCCGGGAACACCGGGGAGCTGTTTTTT.